This T cell receptor beta chain came from a study of blood T cell repertoires in COVID-19. Background on the study: Italy, Spain and the United States were the sources of the convalescent and acute COVID-19 samples.

V trimming: 0 bases; J trimming: 5 bases; junction bases outside the gene matches: 4. Germline CDR1 is SGHRS and CDR2 is YFSETQ. The CDR3 totals 15 residues. TCRdb's copy holds only in-frame clones and misses some; the assay was immunoSEQ multiplex PCR. The sample yields about 160,000 clones, 85% to 90% seen once. The TCR comes from a woman aged 70-85 years with COVID-19, enrolled during active disease. The chain employs TRBV5-1 and TRBJ2-1; TRBD2 matches at 8 bases. Sequencing was carried out using peripheral blood. CDR3 nucleotides: TGCGCCAGCAGCTTGGGACTAGCGTCCAACAATGAGCAGTTCTTC. Encoded protein: CASSLGLASNNEQFF.